The 16 T cell receptor beta chains below were found in one sample sequenced in a study of relationships among human T cell subsets. Regulatory T cells were selected from positively selected CD4+ cells using anti-CD25 beads. The T cell receptor alpha and beta CDR3 regions were amplified from mRNA by semiquantitative ARM-PCR. ARM-PCR used tagged nested gene-specific primers, then communal superprimers for exponential amplification. TCRdb recomputed calls from the multiplex PCR reads with MiXCR, one row per CDR3 protein. The sample has about 14,000 distinct CDR3 sequences; approximately 60% are singletons. Sequencing input: Tregs sorted from blood. These TCRs come from a man aged 35 to 55 in good health.

The V gene is TRBV28, the J gene TRBJ2-7; D not resolved. V was cut by 6 bases and J by 2 bases, with 8 bases left in between. The CDR3 covers 12 residues. CDR1 and CDR2 (germline): MDHEN, SYDVKM. The CDR3 loop reads CASSGSTYEQYF. The CDR3 DNA is TGTGCCAGCAGCGGTTCGACCTACGAGCAGTACTTC.

A few counts support this clonotype. The V call is TRBV27, the J call TRBJ2-1; 8 nucleotides match TRBD2. CDR3 length: 21 amino acids. Losses at the gene ends were 5 bases for V and 2 bases for J; bases not matched to a gene: 23. CDR1 MNHEY and CDR2 SMNVEV come from the germline V gene (reference sequence). The CDR3 DNA is TGTGCCAGCAGTCCCCACCGGACAGTTGGACCCGCGGGGGGAGCCTACAATGAGCAGTTCTTC. Translation: CASSPHRTVGPAGGAYNEQFF.

This sequence joins TRBV6-5 and TRBJ1-6; D unresolved. CDR3 length: 12 residues. Germline CDR1 reads MNHEY; CDR2 reads SVGAGI. Trimming removed 4 bases at V and 7 bases at J, with 5 bases between. The CDR3 reads CASSSGNSPLHF. CDR3 coding DNA: TGTGCCAGCAGTTCGGGGAATTCACCCCTCCACTTT.

V and J are TRBV28 and TRBJ1-2; no clear D. CDR1 MDHEN and CDR2 SYDVKM come from the germline V gene. V lost 8 bases and J lost 2, with 9 bases in between. The CDR3 is 12 amino acids. CDR3 region: CASEGRNYGYTF. The CDR3 nucleotides read TGTGCCAGCGAAGGGCGGAACTATGGCTACACCTTC.

By proportion, this clonotype is medium-sized (0.01 to 0.1%). The V call is TRBV10-3, the J call TRBJ1-5; perhaps TRBD1 as D (5 bases). Germline CDR1 reads ENHRY; CDR2 reads SYGVKD. This CDR3 has 15 amino acids. Trimming took off 2 bases at V and 0 bases at J, with 8 bases between the two ends. The CDR3 is CAISEAGNSNQPQHF. CDR3 nucleotide sequence: TGTGCCATCAGTGAGGCAGGGAATAGCAATCAGCCCCAGCATTTT.

This chain links TRBV29-1 with TRBJ2-1; 11 bases match TRBD2. In germline, CDR1 is SQVTM, CDR2 ANQGSEA. CDR3 length equals 19 residues. J gave up 5 bases and V 0 bases, and 15 bases lay outside the gene matches. In DNA, the CDR3 is TGCAGCGTTGAAGAGGGAGGGGGTCTAGCGGGGGGCCGTGACAATGAGCAGTTCTTC. Amino acid sequence: CSVEEGGGLAGGRDNEQFF.

This clonotype was picked up one time. The chain uses TRBV29-1 and TRBJ2-7; D is possibly TRBD1 (5 bases). Per germline, CDR1 SQVTM and CDR2 ANQGSEA. This CDR3 is built from 12 residues. Trimming removed 4 bases at V and 3 bases at J, with 10 bases between. CDR3 nucleotides: TGCAGCGTTGGACAGAATTACTACGAGCAGTACTTC. Translation gives CSVGQNYYEQYF.

The CDR3 sequence is CASSSRGYLSQPQHF. The CDR3 nucleotides are TGTGCCAGCAGTTCCCGGGGGTATCTCTCTCAGCCCCAGCATTTT. This chain uses TRBV28 with TRBJ1-5; D is possibly TRBD1 (5 bases). This CDR3 has 15 residues. Germline V CDR1 and CDR2: MDHEN, SYDVKM. V shed 4 bases and J shed 6 bases, with 16 bases lying between them.

This chain connects TRBV27 to TRBJ2-7; 8 bases line up with TRBD1. This CDR3 contains 14 residues. CDR1 is MNHEY and CDR2 is SMNVEV in the germline V gene (reference sequence). V lost 5 bases and J lost 3; bases outside the gene matches: 6. DNA for the CDR3: TGTGCCAGCAGTCTACAGACAGGGGTCTACGAGCAGTACTTC. Amino acids: CASSLQTGVYEQYF.

The chain joins TRBV12-3 or TRBV12-4 to TRBJ2-7, with no clear D. The CDR3 is 14 residues long. Trimming cost V 6 bases and J 0 bases, with 12 bases left between them. CDR3 nucleotide sequence: TGTGCCAGCAGGCCGGGCCCATACTCCTACGAGCAGTACTTC. Its translation is CASRPGPYSYEQYF.

CDR3 loop: CASSYAQGGGETQYF. CDR3 coding DNA: TGTGCCAGCAGTTACGCGCAGGGGGGAGGAGAGACCCAGTACTTC. This chain links TRBV6-6 with TRBJ2-5; weak D call: TRBD1 (7 bases). The germline V and J ends were trimmed by 2 bases and 4 bases, with 14 bases remaining between them. CDR1 is MNHNY, CDR2 SVGAGI, per germline (reference sequence). This CDR3 contains 15 residues.

This clonotype has just a few counts. The J gene is TRBJ1-2, the V gene TRBV28; D is unclear. CDR1 is MDHEN, CDR2 SYDVKM, per germline. This CDR3 comprises 11 residues. Trimming stripped 4 bases from V and 4 bases from J, with 4 bases between. CDR3 DNA sequence: TGTGCCAGCAGTTCCGTCTATGGCTACACCTTC. It translates to CASSSVYGYTF.

This sequence joins TRBV20-1 and TRBJ1-6, with 7 bases identical to TRBD1. Germline V gene data show CDR1 as DFQATT and CDR2 as SNEGSKA (reference sequence). Losses at the gene ends were 0 bases for V and 10 bases for J; bases not matched to a gene: 3. This CDR3 has 13 residues. The CDR3, as DNA: TGCAGTGCTAGAGAGACAGGGCCCTCACCCCTCCACTTT. This encodes CSARETGPSPLHF.

Only a few counts were recorded for this clonotype. V gene TRBV10-2 combines with J gene TRBJ2-3; 10 bases map to TRBD2. Germline CDR1 reads WSHSY; CDR2 reads SAAADI. The V and J ends lost 6 bases and 1 base, in that order; junction bases with no gene match: 4. The CDR3 sequence is 15 residues long. Here the CDR3 reads CASRAGTSGTDTQYF. DNA of the CDR3: TGCGCCAGCAGGGCCGGGACTAGCGGCACAGATACGCAGTATTTT.

The chain combines TRBV19 with TRBJ2-6, with 7 bases fitting TRBD1. Germline loops: CDR1 LNHDA, CDR2 SQIVND (reference sequence). CDR3 size: 16 residues. V lost 6 bases and J lost 4; bases outside the gene matches: 9. The CDR3 sequence is CASRMRGLAGANVLTF. The CDR3, as DNA: TGTGCCAGTAGGATGAGGGGGCTTGCAGGGGCCAACGTCCTGACTTTC.

The CDR3 DNA reads as TGTGCCAGCAGTTTAAACGCTCGATCCTCGGAAAGCTACACCTTC. Protein product: CASSLNARSSESYTF. The chain is built from TRBV27 and TRBJ1-2; D remains ambiguous. V was clipped by 2 bases and J by 9 bases, with 19 bases between them. The CDR3 loop spans 15 amino acids. The germline CDR1 and CDR2 sequences are MNHEY and SMNVEV (reference sequence).